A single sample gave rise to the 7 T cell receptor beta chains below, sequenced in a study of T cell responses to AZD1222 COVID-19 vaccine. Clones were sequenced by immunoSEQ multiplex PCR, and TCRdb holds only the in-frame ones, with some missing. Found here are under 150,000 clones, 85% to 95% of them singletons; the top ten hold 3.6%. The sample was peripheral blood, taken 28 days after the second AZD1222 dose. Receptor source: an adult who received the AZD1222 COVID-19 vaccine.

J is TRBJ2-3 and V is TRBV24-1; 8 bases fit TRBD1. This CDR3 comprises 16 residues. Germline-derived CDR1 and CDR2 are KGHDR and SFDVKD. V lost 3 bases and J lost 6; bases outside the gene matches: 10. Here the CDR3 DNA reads TGTGCCACCAGTGATCCGAGTCAGGGGGCTACGGATACGCAGTATTTT. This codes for CATSDPSQGATDTQYF.

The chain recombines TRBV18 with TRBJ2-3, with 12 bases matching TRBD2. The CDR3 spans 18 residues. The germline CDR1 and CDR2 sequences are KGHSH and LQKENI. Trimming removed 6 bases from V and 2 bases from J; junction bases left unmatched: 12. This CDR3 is CASSPRLAGVGLTDTQYF. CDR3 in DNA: TGTGCCAGCTCCCCCAGACTAGCGGGAGTTGGCCTCACAGATACGCAGTATTTT. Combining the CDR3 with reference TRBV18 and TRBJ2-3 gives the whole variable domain NAGVMQNPRHLVRRRGQEARLRCSPMKGHSHVYWYRQLPEEGLKFMVYLQKENIIDESGMPKERFSAEFPKEGPSILRIQQVVRGDSAAYFCASSPRLAGVGLTDTQYFGPGTRLTVL.

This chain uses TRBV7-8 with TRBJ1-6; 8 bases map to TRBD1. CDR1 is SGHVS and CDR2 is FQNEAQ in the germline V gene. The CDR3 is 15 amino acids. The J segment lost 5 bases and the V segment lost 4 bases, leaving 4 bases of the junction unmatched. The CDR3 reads CASSWTGRDNSPLHF. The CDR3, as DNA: TGTGCCAGCAGCTGGACAGGGAGGGATAATTCACCCCTCCACTTT.

CDR3 coding DNA: TGTGCCATCAGTGGACAGGGGGAAAAACTGTTTTTT. Amino acid sequence: CAISGQGEKLFF. The chain couples TRBV10-3 to TRBJ1-4, with 8 nucleotides matching TRBD1. V trimming: 4 bases; J trimming: 8 bases; junction bases outside the gene matches: 0. Per germline, CDR1 ENHRY and CDR2 SYGVKD. This CDR3 is built from 12 residues.

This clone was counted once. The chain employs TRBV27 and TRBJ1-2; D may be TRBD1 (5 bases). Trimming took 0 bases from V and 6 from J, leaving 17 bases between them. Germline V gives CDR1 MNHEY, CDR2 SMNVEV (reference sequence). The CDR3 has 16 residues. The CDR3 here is CASSLSENNKGHGYTF. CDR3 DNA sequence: TGTGCCAGCAGTTTATCGGAGAACAATAAGGGACATGGCTACACCTTC.

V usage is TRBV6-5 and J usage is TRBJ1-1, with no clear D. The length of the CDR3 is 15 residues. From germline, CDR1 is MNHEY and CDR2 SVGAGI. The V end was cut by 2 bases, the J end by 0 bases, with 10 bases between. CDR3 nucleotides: TGTGCCAGCAGTTACGGGGTGCTCATGAACACTGAAGCTTTCTTT. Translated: CASSYGVLMNTEAFF.

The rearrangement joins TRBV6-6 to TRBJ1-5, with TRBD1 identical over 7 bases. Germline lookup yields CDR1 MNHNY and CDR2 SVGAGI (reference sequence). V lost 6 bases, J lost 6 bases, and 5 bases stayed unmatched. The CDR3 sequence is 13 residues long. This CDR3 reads CASSQGGAQPQHF. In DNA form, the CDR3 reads TGTGCCAGCAGCCAGGGGGGGGCTCAGCCCCAGCATTTT.